Listed below are T cell receptor beta chains from one sample, sequenced in a study of blood T cell repertoires in COVID-19. Sequencing used immunoSEQ multiplex PCR; TCRdb keeps in-frame clones, though not all of them. The sample lists 70,000 or so clones; about 73% were seen once. The sample taken for sequencing was peripheral blood. These receptors were taken from a woman aged 70 to 79 with acute or convalescent COVID-19. Both conserved end residues are part of each CDR3. The order of the fields is D gene, J gene, V gene, clone size, CDR3 protein, CDR3 DNA. D genes are given only for firm matches. Not all rows give a size; the values are once, few, many and, for expanded clones, a class.

TRBD2	TRBJ2-2	TRBV7-6	NA	CASSLAGAGGPNTGELFF	TGTGCCAGCAGCTTAGCTGGAGCGGGAGGGCCGAACACCGGGGAGCTGTTTTTT
NA	TRBJ2-1	TRBV6-5	NA	CASRFMRTPTEQFF	TGTGCCAGCCGGTTCATGAGGACTCCGACTGAGCAGTTCTTC
NA	TRBJ1-1	TRBV18	NA	CASSRTVNTEAFF	TGTGCCAGCTCCCGGACTGTGAACACTGAAGCTTTCTTT
TRBD1	TRBJ1-3	TRBV14	NA	CASSQNAQGGTIYF	TGTGCCAGCAGCCAAAACGCCCAGGGGGGCACCATATATTTT
NA	TRBJ1-1	TRBV9	NA	CACSVGQDTVAFF	TGTGCCTGCAGCGTAGGGCAGGACACTGTAGCTTTCTTT
TRBD2	TRBJ2-7	TRBV4-1	NA	CASSQEFSGGSEQYF	TGCGCCAGCAGCCAAGAGTTCAGCGGGGGTTCTGAGCAGTACTTC
NA	TRBJ2-3	TRBV21-1	NA	CAAGISGPPGAQYF	TGTGCCGCCGGTATTAGCGGGCCTCCCGGTGCGCAGTATTTT
NA	TRBJ2-7	TRBV10-3	NA	CAISEDTGSSYEQYF	TGTGCCATCAGTGAGGATACAGGGAGCTCCTACGAGCAGTACTTC
NA	TRBJ2-1	TRBV14	NA	CASSQDRGSPGDEQFF	TGTGCCAGCAGCCAAGATAGAGGCTCTCCGGGGGATGAGCAGTTCTTC
NA	TRBJ1-4	TRBV7-2	NA	CASSLGSGNEKLFF	TGTGCCAGCAGCTTAGGCAGCGGTAATGAAAAACTGTTTTTT
TRBD2	TRBJ2-1	TRBV7-9	NA	CASSSSGAYNEQFF	TGTGCCAGCAGCTCTAGCGGGGCGTACAATGAGCAGTTCTTC
TRBD2	TRBJ2-3	TRBV15	NA	CATSGSGIGDTQYF	TGTGCCACCAGCGGGAGCGGGATAGGAGATACGCAGTATTTT
NA	TRBJ1-1	TRBV5-4	NA	CASSLAGAPLTEAFF	TGTGCCAGCAGCTTGGCAGGGGCCCCCCTCACCGAAGCTTTCTTT
NA	TRBJ1-5	TRBV28	NA	CASSFGGAPNQPQHF	TGTGCCAGCAGTTTCGGGGGGGCTCCCAATCAGCCCCAGCATTTT
TRBD1	TRBJ1-4	TRBV7-2	few	CASSPWTGANEKLFF	TGTGCCAGCAGCCCATGGACAGGGGCCAATGAAAAACTGTTTTTT
NA	TRBJ2-7	TRBV5-1	NA	CASSLDRSSYEQYF	TGCGCCAGCAGCTTGGACAGGAGCTCCTACGAGCAGTACTTC
NA	TRBJ1-6	TRBV19	NA	CASSIQTGSGSPLHF	TGTGCCAGTAGTATACAAACAGGGTCTGGTTCACCCCTCCACTTT
NA	TRBJ1-2	TRBV3-1/TRBV3-2	NA	CASSLGGNYGYTF	TGTGCCAGCAGCCTTGGGGGCAACTATGGCTACACCTTC
NA	TRBJ1-4	TRBV9	NA	CASSVEQDNEKLFF	TGTGCCAGCAGCGTAGAACAAGATAATGAAAAACTGTTTTTT
TRBD1	TRBJ2-7	TRBV10-2	NA	CASSESKSTGTNF	TGCGCCAGCAGTGAGTCGAAGTCGACAGGGACCAACTTC
TRBD1	TRBJ1-3	TRBV6-5	once	CATKDRANTIYF	TGTGCCACCAAGGACAGGGCGAACACCATATATTTT
TRBD1	TRBJ2-7	TRBV27	NA	CASRSFRGPFSEQYF	TGTGCCAGCAGGTCTTTCAGGGGGCCCTTTAGCGAGCAGTACTTC
NA	TRBJ1-1	TRBV6-2/TRBV6-3	NA	CASSFVNLNTEAFF	TGTGCCAGCAGTTTTGTAAATTTGAACACTGAAGCTTTCTTT